Given below is one T cell receptor beta chain in context. This clonotype was found a few times. Its antigen target is currently unknown. Per-base quality was not reported, and no clone a single base away is much larger than it. This specimen comes from a study (dated by TCRdb to the mid-2010s). Library construction relied on RT-PCR. Sequencing was carried out with an Illumina MiSeq. The public reads were reanalyzed by TCRdb: fastp trimming at Q25, MiXCR alignment, in-frame beta chains only. Each CDR3 protein gets just one entry, which takes the most common genes and DNA from the rows behind it. Recorded for this sample are hundreds of thousands of distinct CDR3 sequences; over 12% of them occurred a single time. The ten biggest clones cover 3.6% of the sample. CDR3 length: 12 amino acids, cysteine to phenylalanine. CDR3 DNA only is kept here, 36 bases in frame from base 1. V is clipped by 2 bases and J by 8 bases, and the sequence between their germline boundaries is 7 bases long. CDR1 and CDR2, looked up from the germline V gene, are MNHEY and SVGEGT.

The sequencing sample was made of memory CD4+ T cells from blood. The rearranged segments are TRBV6-2 or TRBV6-3 and TRBJ2-1; the D gene lacks a confident call. The receptor's source is a female donor in good health, serving as a healthy control. The DNA sequence is TGTGCCAGCAGTTACCCGATCGATGAGCAGTTCTTC. It encodes CASSYPIDEQFF.